This TCR beta chain was recorded in a study of T-cell reconstitution after alpha-beta-depleted transplantation in children. Study-wide findings and caveats: TCRbeta diversity was high at day 60 in some patients (a result of surviving recipient T cells and thymic progenitors). Several hundred rapidly expanded clones from non-depleted graft cells reportedly supplied alpha-beta T cells about two months post-transplant. Most T-cell counts and diversity one year after the transplant came from T cells that were newly produced.

Points on this clonotype: Its antigen remains unknown.

The V gene's germline CDR1 is SGHRS and CDR2 YFSETQ. The CDR3 has 14 amino acids. V shed 3 bases, J shed 7 bases, and the junction held 7 bases outside the gene matches. TCRbeta library construction was performed incorporating unique molecular identifiers. TCRdb re-called the PCR reads through MiXCR, storing one row per CDR3 protein. The data show 300,000 or so distinct CDR3 sequences, approximately 23% seen once. The receptor's source is a male patient younger than 18 who had a stem cell transplant for acute lymphoblastic leukemia, so the T cells may come from the graft donor. The chain joins TRBV5-1 to TRBJ2-5; 9 bases agree with TRBD1. The sample consisted of PBMCs, mostly from graft donor cells, taken 180 days after TCRalphabeta/CD19-depleted stem cell transplant. Written as DNA, the CDR3 is TGCGCCAGCAGCTCGACAGGGGGAGACGTGACCCAGTACTTC. It is translated as CASSSTGGDVTQYF.